Below are 10 T cell receptor beta chains sequenced from a single sample in a study of beta chain features in type 1 diabetes. Expressed TCRB transcripts were sequenced, since all the RNA that had been isolated was reverse transcribed. Here immunoSEQ multiplex PCR was the method, and the copy in TCRdb shows in-frame clones only, minus some. The sample carries some 220,000 clones, roughly 11% recorded once. Sequencing was carried out using central memory CD4+ T cells from blood. These receptor sequences come from a young man in good health.

There are many counts of this clone. V and J are TRBV4-3 and TRBJ2-5, with 8 bases aligning to TRBD2. Trimming at V came to 0 bases and at J to 4 bases, leaving 7 bases not matched to a gene. CDR1 LGHNA and CDR2 YSLEER come from the germline V gene. The CDR3 contains 16 residues. In nucleotides, the CDR3 is TGCGCCAGCAGCCAAGATTGGTCCGGACTAGCAGAGACCCAGTACTTC. Encoded protein: CASSQDWSGLAETQYF.

This clone was seen a few times. This chain connects TRBV9 to TRBJ2-7; D could derive from TRBD1 or TRBD2 (6 bases each). This CDR3 is 15 amino acids long. The germline V gene encodes CDR1 SGDLS and CDR2 YYNGEE. V lost 3 bases and J 4 bases, leaving 17 bases between the germline ends. The CDR3 DNA sequence: TGTGCCAGCAGCGAGGCGACAGGAGGGGGGTACGAGCAGTACTTC. Translation gives CASSEATGGGYEQYF.

This clone has just a few counts. The rearrangement joins TRBV28 to TRBJ2-4, with D perhaps TRBD1 or TRBD2 (5 bases each). There are 13 residues in the CDR3. V was clipped by 2 bases and J by 9 bases, with 11 bases between them. The V gene's germline CDR1 is MDHEN and CDR2 SYDVKM. CDR3 amino acids: CASSLPGTIIQYF. For the CDR3, the DNA is TGTGCCAGCAGTTTACCCGGGACGATCATTCAGTACTTC.

This sequence joins TRBV6-1 and TRBJ2-5; D perhaps matches TRBD2 (6 bases). Trimming cost V 6 bases and J 5 bases, with 19 bases left between them. Per the germline V gene, CDR1 is MNHNS and CDR2 is SASEGT. CDR3 length: 15 residues. DNA of the CDR3: TGTGCCAGCAGCCCTCGTGGGGCGGGAACGGAGACCCAGTACTTC. Its protein is CASSPRGAGTETQYF.

Concerning this clone itself: This CDR3 is also generated by other DNA sequences in the sample. V gene TRBV19 combines with J gene TRBJ1-2; 7 bases agree with TRBD1. The CDR3 has 13 residues. Germline CDR1 reads LNHDA; CDR2 reads SQIVND (reference sequence). The V segment lost 4 bases and the J segment 5 bases; nucleotides outside the gene matches: 4. The CDR3 is CASSTSGQYGYTF. The CDR3 nucleotides read TGTGCCAGTAGTACCTCGGGACAGTATGGCTACACCTTC.

The V call is TRBV6-4, the J call TRBJ2-1; 9 positions match TRBD1. V gave up 5 bases and J gave up 8 bases; unmatched junction bases: 4. CDR3 length: 13 residues. Looked up from germline, CDR1 is MRHNA and CDR2 is SNTAGT. The CDR3 DNA sequence: TGTGCCAGCAGTCGGGACAGGGCCGATGAGCAGTTCTTC. Its translation is CASSRDRADEQFF.

This sequence joins TRBV11-2 and TRBJ2-7; 12 bases are shared with TRBD2. The CDR3 runs 17 residues. Unmatched junction bases numbered 6, after V lost 1 base and J lost 2 bases. The germline V gene encodes CDR1 SGHAT and CDR2 FQNNGV. The CDR3 loop reads CASSLVATSGSAYEQYF. The CDR3 nucleotides read TGTGCCAGCAGCTTAGTAGCGACTAGCGGGAGTGCCTACGAGCAGTACTTC.

This clone has a count of ten or more. The V call is TRBV7-8, the J call TRBJ2-1, with 8 bases matching TRBD1. V shed 5 bases, J shed 1 base, and the junction held 4 bases outside the gene matches. The CDR3 is made up of 15 amino acids. Germline CDR1 and CDR2: SGHVS and FQNEAQ. CDR3 loop: CASSARDRSYNEQFF. The CDR3 nucleotides are TGTGCCAGCAGCGCCCGGGACAGGTCCTACAATGAGCAGTTCTTC.

This rearrangement joins TRBV7-8 to TRBJ2-7; D not resolved. Trimming removed 6 bases from V and 9 bases from J, with 18 bases in between. CDR1 and CDR2 (germline): SGHVS, FQNEAQ. The CDR3 loop spans 13 amino acids. CDR3 sequence (DNA): TGTGCCAGCAGGTCAAGTTCCCAGGTCAGGCAGTACTTC. Translation: CASRSSSQVRQYF.

This clone was seen more than once but under ten times. The J gene is TRBJ2-7, the V gene TRBV7-2, with TRBD1 as a possible D gene (6 bases). Trimming took 1 base from V and 5 from J, leaving 18 bases between them. This CDR3 has 16 amino acids. The germline V gene has CDR1 SGHTA and CDR2 FQGNSA. For the CDR3, the DNA is TGTGCCAGCAGCTTAGGGGTAATAGCAGGGGTCCACGAGCAGTACTTC. Translating gives CASSLGVIAGVHEQYF.